The clone carrying this TCR beta chain has at least ten counts. Germline loops: CDR1 LNHNV, CDR2 YYDKDF (reference sequence). The CDR3 runs 15 residues. With 0 bases removed from V and 9 bases from J, the gap between germline ends came to 12 bases. This entry comes from a study of T-cell reconstitution after alpha-beta-depleted transplantation in children. The TCRbeta library was prepared with unique molecular identifiers. TCRdb reprocessed the PCR reads with MiXCR, giving one entry per CDR3 protein. The table records 490,000 or so distinct CDR3 sequences, 9.5% to 15% of them present only once. This clonotype was sampled from a human donor who donated a stem cell graft to a child with combined immunodeficiency. Sequenced material: PBMCs from the stem cell graft donor, taken from the stem cell graft. This chain joins TRBV15 and TRBJ1-6, with a tentative D call TRBD1 (6 bases). The CDR3 protein is CATSRDRAGVSPLHF. The CDR3 nucleotides read TGTGCCACCAGCAGAGATAGGGCAGGGGTTTCACCCCTCCACTTT.